Below, one TCR beta chain is given with its context. Its antigen is undetermined. This same CDR3 is encoded by further DNA sequences in the sample. If patients had autoimmune disease history or systemic immunosuppression, they were excluded. This entry is derived from a study of OX40 agonist ivuxolimab in advanced cancers. Across the whole study: The group had a mean age of about 60 years, ranged from 23 to 79, and was 82.7% male. Study outcomes and limitations: Clonal expansion was among the lowest in partial responders at 0.1-3.0 mg/kg, especially CD8+.

This CDR3 region has 12 residues. Germline V gene sequence: CDR1 SGHNT, CDR2 YENEEA. V lost 5 bases, J lost 1 base, and 5 bases lay in between. Only in-frame clones appear in the TCRdb table, and some are missing; sequencing was by immunoSEQ multiplex PCR. The data show about 75,000 clones, roughly 90% seen once. The sample in question was CD4+ or CD8+ T cells sorted from blood, obtained in a trial of the OX40 agonist ivuxolimab. The chain uses TRBV11-3 and TRBJ1-1; D is unresolved. The sequence was obtained from an adult with an advanced solid tumor such as melanoma, head and neck, liver or kidney cancer. The CDR3 protein is CASSLRNTEAFF. The CDR3 DNA reads as TGTGCCAGCAGCCTCCGGAACACTGAAGCTTTCTTT.